Listed here is a single TCR beta chain. Its antigen is undetermined. Lacking the conserved final phenylalanine or tryptophan, this CDR3 likely reflects a read error. The study co-extracted DNA and RNA from 20-30 mg of unsorted bulk tissue. Primary liver carcinomas in the patients were surgically resected. Samples came from superior, inferior, lateral poles and tumor centre. This record comes from a study of tumor-infiltrating lymphocytes in primary liver carcinoma. Background on the study: Men and women, 30 to 69 years of age, made up the patients.

A constant-region primer served to make TCR beta cDNA from around 540 ng total RNA. Amplification in three nested multiplex PCR rounds with slightly modified ARM-PCR gave rise to TCR beta libraries. A C-beta reverse primer was combined with TRBV1-TRBV30 forward primers in the first two PCR rounds, and each round had 10 cycles. TCRdb used MiXCR to reprocess the multiplex PCR reads, holding one entry per CDR3 protein. The profile shows 45,000 to 55,000 distinct CDR3 sequences, about 73% of them singletons. Regarding the study as a whole: It was observed that only about 7-25% of the top clones appeared in every one of the five tumor regions.

The CDR3 consists of 17 residues. Germline V gene lookup returns CDR1 MGHRA and CDR2 YSYEKL. This TCR came from a man in his forties or fifties with primary liver carcinoma and hepatitis B virus infection. Sequencing used liver tumor tissue from sampling region 2. Subset meaning: tumor region T2, inferior pole. The chain carries TRBV4-1 and TRBJ2-6; no definite D call. The CDR3 reads CASSQGPGATGANVLTY. CDR3 in DNA: TGCGCCAGCAGTCAAGGTCCAGGAGCCACTGGGGCCAACGTCCTGACTTAC.